One sample yielded the 9 T cell receptor beta chains listed below, sequenced in a study of blood T cell repertoires in COVID-19 (dated by TCRdb to the early 2020s). Library preparation used the immunoSEQ multiplex PCR assay. The table comes from immuneACCESS by way of TCRdb, which keeps in-frame sequences with V and J called. Part of the clones is missing from these tables; in studies checked, under half for an unresolved V gene and the rest for unknown reasons. The sample table shows 150,000 to 200,000 clones, and 70% to 90% are seen once. The ten largest clones add up to under 4.5% of the sample. Specimen: peripheral blood. The source of these receptors is a woman in her 70s with acute or convalescent COVID-19.

The count of this clone is one. This chain connects TRBV2 to TRBJ2-6; 11 nucleotides agree with TRBD1. Germline V gene sequence: CDR1 SNHLY, CDR2 FYNNEI. The V gene end was trimmed by 7 bases and the J gene end by 3 bases; junction bases not matched to a gene: 5. The CDR3 is 16 residues long. CDR3 sequence reads: CASTKDRGLGANVLTF. CDR3 sequence (DNA): TGTGCCAGCACCAAGGACAGGGGGCTTGGGGCCAACGTCCTGACTTTC.

The V and J genes are TRBV5-1 and TRBJ2-7; 7 positions match TRBD1. This CDR3 has 14 amino acids. CDR1 is SGHRS, CDR2 YFSETQ, per germline. Germline trimming cut 2 bases from V and 0 bases from J; bases unmatched to any gene: 2. The CDR3: CASSFDRASYEQYF. The CDR3 region has the DNA TGCGCCAGCAGCTTCGACAGGGCCTCCTACGAGCAGTACTTC.

V gene TRBV28 combines with J gene TRBJ1-1; D is possibly TRBD1 (6 bases). Trimming left V 3 bases short and J 4 bases short, with 18 bases between. Germline V gene sequence: CDR1 MDHEN, CDR2 SYDVKM. This CDR3 comprises 16 residues. CDR3 bases: TGTGCCAGCAGTTTTATGGGGGGGCGCCGGGGCACTGAAGCTTTCTTT. Encoded protein: CASSFMGGRRGTEAFF.

This clone occurred a few times. The V gene is TRBV7-9, the J gene TRBJ1-1, with 9 bases lining up with TRBD1. CDR3 length: 15 residues. The germline CDR1 and CDR2 sequences are SEHNR and FQNEAQ (reference sequence). With 1 base clipped from V and 5 bases from J, the junction kept 5 bases outside the gene matches. In nucleotides, the CDR3 is TGTGCCAGCAGCTTAGAGGGACAGGGCAAGACTGAAGCTTTCTTT. This sequence encodes CASSLEGQGKTEAFF.

Comments on this clone: This likely stems from a read error, as it lies one base from a far larger clone. The V and J genes are TRBV2 and TRBJ1-5; 8 bases map to TRBD1. CDR3 length equals 14 residues. Germline V gives CDR1 SNHLY, CDR2 FYNNEI. The CDR3 region is CACRWAGGEQPQHF. The CDR3 nucleotides are TGTGCCTGCAGATGGGCAGGGGGCGAGCAGCCCCAGCATTTT.

The chain's CDR3 is CASSDLAGPSGANVLTF. The CDR3 region has the DNA TGTGCCAGCAGCGACCTAGCGGGACCCTCTGGGGCCAACGTCCTGACTTTC. The rearrangement links TRBV3-1 (or the pseudogene TRBV3-2) to TRBJ2-6; 9 bases line up with TRBD2. V was pared by 5 bases and J by 0 bases, with 5 bases of the junction left unmatched. CDR3 length: 17 residues. In germline, CDR1 is LGHDT, CDR2 YNNKEL (reference sequence).

This clone was counted between two and nine times. This sequence joins TRBV2 and TRBJ1-1, with a weak D call TRBD1 (6 bases). Germline V lookup: CDR1 SNHLY, CDR2 FYNNEI. V was pared by 7 bases and J by 5 bases, with 14 bases between. The CDR3 has 13 amino acids. The CDR3 sequence: CASNNRVYTEAFF. DNA for the CDR3: TGTGCCAGCAACAACAGGGTATATACTGAAGCTTTCTTT.

V is TRBV25-1 and J is TRBJ1-2, with a tentative D call TRBD1 (5 bases). The germline V gene encodes CDR1 MGHDK and CDR2 SYGVNS. CDR3 length: 13 amino acids. V was pared by 1 base and J by 7 bases, with 10 bases between. CDR3 bases: TGTGCCAGCAGTGAATTGTTGGGGCTTGGCTACACCTTC. It translates to CASSELLGLGYTF.

The chain employs TRBV6-5 and TRBJ1-6, with D unclear. This CDR3 contains 14 residues. Trimming removed 2 bases from V and 11 bases from J, with 13 bases in between. Germline V gene data show CDR1 as MNHEY and CDR2 as SVGAGI. The CDR3 region has the DNA TGTGCCAGCAGTTACCGCGAGGGTTCTGCACCCCTCCACTTT. Translated: CASSYREGSAPLHF.